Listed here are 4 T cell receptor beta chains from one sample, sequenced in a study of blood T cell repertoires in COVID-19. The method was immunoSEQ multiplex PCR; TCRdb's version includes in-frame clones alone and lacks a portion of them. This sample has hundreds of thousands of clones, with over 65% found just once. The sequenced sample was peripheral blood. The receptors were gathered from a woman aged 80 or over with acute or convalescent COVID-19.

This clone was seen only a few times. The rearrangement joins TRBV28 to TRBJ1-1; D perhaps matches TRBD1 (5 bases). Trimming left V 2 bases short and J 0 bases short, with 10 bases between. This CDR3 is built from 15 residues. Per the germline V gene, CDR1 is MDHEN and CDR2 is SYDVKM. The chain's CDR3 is CASSLGGAMNTEAFF. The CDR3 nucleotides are TGTGCCAGCAGTTTAGGCGGGGCTATGAACACTGAAGCTTTCTTT.

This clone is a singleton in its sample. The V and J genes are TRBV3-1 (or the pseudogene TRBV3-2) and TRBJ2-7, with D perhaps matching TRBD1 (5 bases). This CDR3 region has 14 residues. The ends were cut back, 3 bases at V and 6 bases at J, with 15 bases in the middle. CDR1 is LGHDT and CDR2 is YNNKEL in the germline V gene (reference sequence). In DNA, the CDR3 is TGTGCCAGCAGCCACAACCTACAGGATAGCGAGCAGTACTTC. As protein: CASSHNLQDSEQYF.

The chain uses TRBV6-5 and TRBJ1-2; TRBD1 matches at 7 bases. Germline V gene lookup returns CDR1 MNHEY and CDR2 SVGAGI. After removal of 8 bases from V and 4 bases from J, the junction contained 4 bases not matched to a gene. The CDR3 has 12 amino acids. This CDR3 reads CASRDSLYGYTF. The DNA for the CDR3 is TGTGCCAGCCGGGACAGCCTCTATGGCTACACCTTC.

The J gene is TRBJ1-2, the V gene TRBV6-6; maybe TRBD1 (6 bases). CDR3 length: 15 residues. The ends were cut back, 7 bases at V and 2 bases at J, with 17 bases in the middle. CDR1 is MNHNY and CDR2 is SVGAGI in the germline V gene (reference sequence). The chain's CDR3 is CASTTGGGINYGYTF. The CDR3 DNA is TGTGCCAGCACCACGGGGGGCGGAATAAACTATGGCTACACCTTC.